A single sample is the source of the 3 T cell receptor beta chains below, sequenced in a study of shared clonotypes between healthy human individuals. CD45RO-negative, CCR7-selected cells formed the naive CD8 fraction, which excluded terminally differentiated effector memory CD45RA+ cells. Assay used: immunoSEQ multiplex PCR; TCRdb lists only in-frame clones, some missing. The data show about 2.1 million clones, about 93% seen once. Source material: naive CD8+ T cells from PBMCs. The source is a man aged 18 to 35 in good health. Some clones in this sample may be carry-over from other donors' samples.

This rearrangement joins TRBV19 to TRBJ2-7, with D hard to call. Looked up from germline, CDR1 is LNHDA and CDR2 is SQIVND (reference sequence). V lost 5 bases to trimming and J lost 5 bases, with 13 bases between them. The CDR3 length is 13 residues. The CDR3 coding sequence is TGTGCCAGTAGTCCGTCGACTTGGAACGAGCAGTACTTC. Amino acid sequence: CASSPSTWNEQYF.

The chain is built from TRBV13 and TRBJ2-2; D is ambiguous. This CDR3 is 14 amino acids long. Germline loops: CDR1 PRHDT, CDR2 FYEKMQ (reference sequence). V lost 5 bases, J lost 1 base, and 8 bases lay in between. CDR3 loop: CASSPRMNTGELFF. The CDR3 DNA follows: TGTGCCAGCAGCCCCCGAATGAACACCGGGGAGCTGTTTTTT.

This chain links TRBV6-4 with TRBJ1-1, with D tentatively TRBD1 (6 bases). V lost 6 bases, J lost 1 base, and 12 bases lay in between. CDR3 length equals 14 residues. From germline, CDR1 is MRHNA and CDR2 SNTAGT. CDR3 loop: CASSPGQTNTEAFF. CDR3 DNA: TGTGCCAGCAGCCCCGGACAGACGAACACTGAAGCTTTCTTT.